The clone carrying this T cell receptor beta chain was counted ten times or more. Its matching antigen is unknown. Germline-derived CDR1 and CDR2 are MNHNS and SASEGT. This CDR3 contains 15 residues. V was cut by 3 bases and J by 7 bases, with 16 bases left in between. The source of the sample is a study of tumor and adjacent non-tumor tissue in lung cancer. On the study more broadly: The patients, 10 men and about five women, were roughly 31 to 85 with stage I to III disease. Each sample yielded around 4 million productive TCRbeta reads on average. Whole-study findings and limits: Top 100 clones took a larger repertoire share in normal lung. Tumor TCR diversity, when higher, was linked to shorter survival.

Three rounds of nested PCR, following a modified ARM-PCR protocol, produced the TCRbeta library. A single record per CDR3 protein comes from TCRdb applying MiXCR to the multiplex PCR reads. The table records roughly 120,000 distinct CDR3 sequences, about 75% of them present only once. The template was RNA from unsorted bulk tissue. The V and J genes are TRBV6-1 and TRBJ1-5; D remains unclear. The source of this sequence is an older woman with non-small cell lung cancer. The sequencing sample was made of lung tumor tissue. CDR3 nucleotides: TGTGCCAGCAGTGACGGGAGCTTGGAAAGCCAGCCCCAGCATTTT. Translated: CASSDGSLESQPQHF.